This TCR beta chain was documented in a study of blood T cell repertoires in COVID-19. The V gene lost 5 bases and the J gene lost 4 bases, with 20 bases spanning the gap. The CDR3 runs 16 residues. Germline assignment: CDR1 MDHEN and CDR2 SYDVKM. This clone was detected a few times. Original data processing: Researchers report that nucleated cell counts were estimated from reference gene primer amplification. The table came from immunoSEQ multiplex PCR; TCRdb's copy has only in-frame clones and leaves some out. V, J and clone size were drawn from that table, and D and trimming were deduced from the DNA. The table shows roughly 250,000 clones, with roughly 88% occurring only once.

What was sequenced was peripheral blood. This chain joins TRBV28 and TRBJ1-1; the D gene is possibly TRBD1 (6 bases). The sequence derives from a human donor with COVID-19, enrolled during active disease. The donor label of this sample is uncertain. CDR3 in amino acids: CASSPGGGLFGTEAFF. In DNA, the CDR3 is TGTGCCAGCAGTCCCGGCGGGGGGCTTTTTGGCACTGAAGCTTTCTTT.